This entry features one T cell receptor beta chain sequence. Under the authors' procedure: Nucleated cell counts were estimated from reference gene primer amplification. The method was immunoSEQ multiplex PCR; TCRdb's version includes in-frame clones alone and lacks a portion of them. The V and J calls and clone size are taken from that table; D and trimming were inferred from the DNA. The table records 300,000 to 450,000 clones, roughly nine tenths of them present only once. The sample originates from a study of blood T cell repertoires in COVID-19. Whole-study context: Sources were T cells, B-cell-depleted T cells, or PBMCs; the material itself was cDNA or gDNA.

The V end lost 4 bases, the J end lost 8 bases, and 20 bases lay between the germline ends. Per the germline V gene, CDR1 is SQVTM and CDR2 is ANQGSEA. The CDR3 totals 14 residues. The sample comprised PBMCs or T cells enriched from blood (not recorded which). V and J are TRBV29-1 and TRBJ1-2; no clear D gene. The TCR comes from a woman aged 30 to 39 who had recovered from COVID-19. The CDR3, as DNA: TGCAGCGTTGGGGAGCGGGGTCCCTTTACGGGCTACACCTTC. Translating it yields CSVGERGPFTGYTF.